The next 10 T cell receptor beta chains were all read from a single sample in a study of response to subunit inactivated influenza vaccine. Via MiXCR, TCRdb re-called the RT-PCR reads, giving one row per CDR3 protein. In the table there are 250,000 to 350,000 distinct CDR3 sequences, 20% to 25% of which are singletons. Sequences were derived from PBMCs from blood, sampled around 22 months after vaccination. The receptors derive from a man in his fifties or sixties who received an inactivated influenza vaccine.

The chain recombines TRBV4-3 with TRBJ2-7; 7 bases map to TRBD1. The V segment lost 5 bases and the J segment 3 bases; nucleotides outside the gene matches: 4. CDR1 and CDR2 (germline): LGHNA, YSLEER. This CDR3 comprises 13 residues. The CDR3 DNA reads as TGCGCCAGCAGCGATGCAGGGGGCTACGAGCAGTACTTC. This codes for CASSDAGGYEQYF.

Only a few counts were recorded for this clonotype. Written as DNA, the CDR3 is TGCAGTGCTAGGGCGAATTATGGCTACACCTTC. Its protein is CSARANYGYTF. This chain joins TRBV20-1 and TRBJ1-2, with no clear D. V was pared by 3 bases and J by 5 bases, with 7 bases between. Germline CDR1 is DFQATT and CDR2 is SNEGSKA (reference sequence). CDR3 length: 11 amino acids.

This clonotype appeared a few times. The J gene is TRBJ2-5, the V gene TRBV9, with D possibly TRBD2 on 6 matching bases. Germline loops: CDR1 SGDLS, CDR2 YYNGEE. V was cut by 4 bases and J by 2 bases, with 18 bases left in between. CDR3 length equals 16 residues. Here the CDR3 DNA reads TGTGCCAGCAGCTCCCTAAGTGGCGGGGTTCAAGAGACCCAGTACTTC. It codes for CASSSLSGGVQETQYF.

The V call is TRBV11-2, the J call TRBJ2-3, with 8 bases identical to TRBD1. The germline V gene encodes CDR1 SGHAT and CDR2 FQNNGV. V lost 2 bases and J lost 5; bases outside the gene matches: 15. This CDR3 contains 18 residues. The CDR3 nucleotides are TGTGCCAGCAGCTTAACTCCGGCGGACAGGGCTCTGGGAGATACGCAGTATTTT. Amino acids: CASSLTPADRALGDTQYF.

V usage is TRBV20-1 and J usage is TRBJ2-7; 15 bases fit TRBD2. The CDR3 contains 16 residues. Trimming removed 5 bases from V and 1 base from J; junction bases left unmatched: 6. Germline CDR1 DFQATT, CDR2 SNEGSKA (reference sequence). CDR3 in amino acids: CSALPGLAGGSYEQYF. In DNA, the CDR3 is TGCAGTGCTCTCCCGGGACTAGCGGGAGGATCCTACGAGCAGTACTTC.

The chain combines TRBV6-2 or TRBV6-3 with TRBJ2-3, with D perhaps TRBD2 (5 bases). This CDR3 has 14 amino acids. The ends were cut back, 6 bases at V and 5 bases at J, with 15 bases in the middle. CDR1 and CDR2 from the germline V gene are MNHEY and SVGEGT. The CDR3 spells CASRPTAGGDTQYF. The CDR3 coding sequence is TGTGCCAGCAGGCCGACCGCAGGAGGAGATACGCAGTATTTT.

The CDR3 is CASSLSEGYNEQFF. CDR3 DNA sequence: TGCGCCAGCAGCTTGAGCGAGGGTTACAATGAGCAGTTCTTC. This chain joins TRBV5-1 and TRBJ2-1; D may be TRBD2 (5 bases). Trimming removed 1 base from V and 4 bases from J, with 9 bases in between. The CDR3 covers 14 residues. Germline lookup yields CDR1 SGHRS and CDR2 YFSETQ.

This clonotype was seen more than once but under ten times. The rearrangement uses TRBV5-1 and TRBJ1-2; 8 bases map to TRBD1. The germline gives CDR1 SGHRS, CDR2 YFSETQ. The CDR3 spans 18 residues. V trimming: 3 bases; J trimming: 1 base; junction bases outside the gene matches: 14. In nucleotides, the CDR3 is TGCGCCAGCAGCTCCGCAGGACGGGACAGGTCTCGTAACTATGGCTACACCTTC. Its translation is CASSSAGRDRSRNYGYTF.

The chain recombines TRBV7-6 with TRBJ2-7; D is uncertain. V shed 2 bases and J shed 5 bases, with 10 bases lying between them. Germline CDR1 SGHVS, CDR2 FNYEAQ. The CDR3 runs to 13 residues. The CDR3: CASSLSRVHEQYF. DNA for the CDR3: TGTGCCAGCAGCTTATCAAGGGTCCACGAGCAGTACTTC.

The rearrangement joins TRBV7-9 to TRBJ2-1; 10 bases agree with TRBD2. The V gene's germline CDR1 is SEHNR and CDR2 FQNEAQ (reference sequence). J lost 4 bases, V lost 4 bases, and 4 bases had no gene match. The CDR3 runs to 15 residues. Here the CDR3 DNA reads TGTGCCAGCAGCTCTAGCGGGAGTATTTACAATGAGCAGTTCTTC. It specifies CASSSSGSIYNEQFF.